One sample yielded the 21 T cell receptor beta chains listed below, sequenced in a study of cytomegalovirus exposure and HLA in healthy donors. The PCR used 60 Vbeta and 13 Jbeta primers. The protocol was immunoSEQ multiplex PCR, while the TCRdb copy is restricted to in-frame clones and leaves out a portion. The table includes roughly 200,000 clones, approximately 86% detected once. Sequenced sample: PBMCs. All receptors come from a woman aged 25 to 39 in good health and CMV-seronegative.

The chain links TRBV28 to TRBJ2-7; TRBD2 aligns across 9 bases. The trim removed 6 bases at V and 5 bases at J, leaving 14 bases unmatched. Germline CDR1 is MDHEN and CDR2 is SYDVKM. This CDR3 spans 16 amino acids. DNA for the CDR3: TGTGCCAGCAGACAGGTCCCCGGACTAGCGATGAACGAGCAGTACTTC. As protein: CASRQVPGLAMNEQYF.

This chain links TRBV27 with TRBJ2-7; TRBD2 agrees at 9 bases. CDR3 length: 15 amino acids. The ends lost 5 bases at V and 4 bases at J; junction bases unmatched: 9. Germline assignment: CDR1 MNHEY and CDR2 SMNVEV (reference sequence). CDR3 DNA: TGTGCCAGCAGTCCGCGGGGGGGGAGGGATTACGAGCAGTACTTC. Protein: CASSPRGGRDYEQYF.

In this sample, this clone turned up a few times. The CDR3 region is CSAAQGASPEQYF. DNA for the CDR3: TGCAGCGCTGCACAGGGGGCCTCCCCCGAGCAGTACTTC. The chain carries TRBV29-1 and TRBJ2-7; 9 positions agree with TRBD1. Losses at the gene ends were 7 bases for V and 6 bases for J; bases not matched to a gene: 10. The CDR3 sequence is 13 residues long. The germline V gene encodes CDR1 SQVTM and CDR2 ANQGSEA.

This chain joins TRBV19 and TRBJ2-1; weak D call: TRBD2 (6 bases). This CDR3 spans 14 amino acids. Germline V gene data show CDR1 as LNHDA and CDR2 as SQIVND (reference sequence). The V end lost 5 bases, the J end lost 9 bases, and 17 bases lay between the germline ends. The CDR3 is CASSRGLRSIEQFF. In DNA form, the CDR3 reads TGTGCCAGTAGTCGGGGACTGAGATCCATTGAGCAGTTCTTC.

This rearrangement joins TRBV7-9 to TRBJ2-7, with 7 bases fitting TRBD1. Germline V gene lookup returns CDR1 SEHNR and CDR2 FQNEAQ (reference sequence). The CDR3 is 14 residues long. Trimming at V came to 5 bases and at J to 7 bases, leaving 11 bases not matched to a gene. CDR3 amino acids: CASSTRQGLGEQYF. CDR3 DNA sequence: TGTGCCAGCAGCACCCGACAGGGTTTGGGGGAGCAGTACTTC.

The chain couples TRBV7-9 to TRBJ2-7; TRBD1 matches at 11 bases. CDR3 size: 14 residues. The V gene end was trimmed by 5 bases and the J gene end by 4 bases; junction bases not matched to a gene: 4. The germline V gene encodes CDR1 SEHNR and CDR2 FQNEAQ (reference sequence). As DNA, the CDR3 is TGTGCCAGCAGCAAGGGGACAGGGGGATACGAGCAGTACTTC. Protein sequence: CASSKGTGGYEQYF.

The gene calls are TRBV28 and TRBJ1-1; D is ambiguous. Germline V gene sequence: CDR1 MDHEN, CDR2 SYDVKM. V dropped 2 bases and J dropped 5 bases, with 15 bases sitting between them. The CDR3 is 15 residues long. The DNA of the CDR3 is TGTGCCAGCAGTTTACGCGGACTGGGAGGGACTGAAGCTTTCTTT. Amino acid sequence: CASSLRGLGGTEAFF.

The chain carries TRBV27 and TRBJ2-2; TRBD2 matches at 12 bases. CDR3 length equals 19 residues. Trimming cost V 1 base and J 7 bases; bases outside gene matches: 13. Germline V gene data show CDR1 as MNHEY and CDR2 as SMNVEV (reference sequence). The CDR3 nucleotides are TGTGCCAGCAGTTTATTATTCAGACTAGCGGGAGAGCAAGGCGGGGAGCTGTTTTTT. It is translated as CASSLLFRLAGEQGGELFF.

This chain uses TRBV7-3 with TRBJ2-6; possibly TRBD2 for D (6 bases). V was cut by 5 bases and J by 0 bases, with 20 bases left in between. Germline lookup yields CDR1 SGHTA and CDR2 FQGTGA. The CDR3 contains 19 residues. This CDR3 is CASSQKPPGLSSGANVLTF. CDR3 nucleotides: TGTGCCAGCAGCCAAAAACCCCCGGGACTGTCCTCTGGGGCCAACGTCCTGACTTTC.

The chain is built from TRBV7-9 and TRBJ2-1, with 9 bases fitting TRBD2. In germline, CDR1 is SEHNR, CDR2 FQNEAQ (reference sequence). V dropped 5 bases and J dropped 7; count of bases not matched to a gene: 9. This CDR3 comprises 15 residues. The CDR3: CASSHRLAEGNEQFF. The CDR3 DNA sequence: TGTGCCAGCAGCCACAGACTAGCGGAGGGAAATGAGCAGTTCTTC.

The CDR3 nucleotides read TGTGCCAGTAGTATAGATCATCGTGGTGTAGAGCAGTACTTC. It codes for CASSIDHRGVEQYF. The rearrangement uses TRBV19 and TRBJ2-5; D is unresolved. Trimming took off 0 bases at V and 11 bases at J, with 16 bases between the two ends. Germline CDR1 LNHDA, CDR2 SQIVND (reference sequence). The CDR3 spans 14 residues.

This clone occurred once. This sequence joins TRBV9 and TRBJ2-7; the match to TRBD2 covers 9 bases. With V trimmed by 9 bases and J by 4 bases, 11 bases remained unmatched. The germline V gene has CDR1 SGDLS and CDR2 YYNGEE. This CDR3 region has 14 residues. The CDR3 protein is CATVGLAQNYEQYF. CDR3 coding DNA: TGTGCCACCGTTGGACTAGCGCAAAATTACGAGCAGTACTTC.

This chain joins TRBV7-9 and TRBJ2-2, with TRBD2 matching 8 bases. This CDR3 comprises 17 residues. V lost 6 bases, J lost 1 base, and 10 bases stayed unmatched. Germline CDR1 SEHNR, CDR2 FQNEAQ (reference sequence). The CDR3 loop is CASSPRRTSRNTGELFF. The CDR3 coding sequence is TGTGCCAGCAGTCCGCGACGGACTAGCAGGAACACCGGGGAGCTGTTTTTT. Full variable domain (remainder filled in from reference TRBV7-9 and TRBJ2-2): DTGVSQNPRHKITKRGQNVTFRCDPISEHNRLYWYRQTLGQGPEFLTYFQNEAQLEKSRLLSDRFSAERPKGSFSTLEIQRTEQGDSAMYLCASSPRRTSRNTGELFFGEGSRLTVL.

The V call is TRBV11-3, the J call TRBJ2-1; the match to TRBD2 covers 11 bases. The CDR3 consists of 15 residues. With V trimmed by 5 bases and J by 6 bases, 6 bases remained unmatched. Germline V gene lookup returns CDR1 SGHNT and CDR2 YENEEA. This chain's CDR3 is CASSERLAGTNEQFF. The CDR3 bases are TGTGCCAGCAGCGAAAGACTAGCGGGGACCAATGAGCAGTTCTTC.

V is TRBV5-6 and J is TRBJ1-6; TRBD1 might be the D (5 bases). Germline CDR1 reads SGHDT; CDR2 reads YYEEEE. V was pared by 4 bases and J by 8 bases, with 16 bases between. The CDR3 extends over 15 amino acids. This CDR3 reads CASSLFQGSDSPLHF. The CDR3 DNA sequence: TGTGCCAGCAGCCTCTTCCAGGGCTCAGATTCACCCCTCCACTTT.

This clone was seen just once. The sample contains more than one DNA sequence encoding this CDR3. This chain joins TRBV2 and TRBJ1-5; 7 positions match TRBD1. The CDR3 runs 13 residues. The V gene's germline CDR1 is SNHLY and CDR2 FYNNEI. With V trimmed by 3 bases and J by 4 bases, 0 bases remained unmatched. CDR3 residues: CASSDRGNQPQHF. The CDR3 DNA reads as TGTGCCAGCAGTGACAGGGGGAATCAGCCCCAGCATTTT.

The CDR3 region has the DNA TGTGCCAGCAGTGAAGCGCCTAGGGGAACCACAGATACGCAGTATTTT. Translating gives CASSEAPRGTTDTQYF. The V call is TRBV2, the J call TRBJ2-3; maybe TRBD1 (5 bases). The CDR3 has 16 residues. Per the germline V gene, CDR1 is SNHLY and CDR2 is FYNNEI. V shed 0 bases and J shed 2 bases, with 12 bases lying between them.

The chain uses TRBV9 and TRBJ2-1; 7 nucleotides match TRBD2. Germline assignment: CDR1 SGDLS and CDR2 YYNGEE. The CDR3 runs 17 residues. Losses at the gene ends were 4 bases for V and 1 base for J; bases not matched to a gene: 11. The CDR3 spells CASSPGGARTSYNEQFF. DNA of the CDR3: TGTGCCAGCAGCCCGGGGGGAGCTCGGACTTCCTACAATGAGCAGTTCTTC.

V is TRBV19 and J is TRBJ1-2; no clear D. From germline, CDR1 is LNHDA and CDR2 SQIVND (reference sequence). This CDR3 spans 11 amino acids. Trimming took 9 bases from V and 1 from J, leaving 6 bases between them. As DNA, the CDR3 is TGTGCCAGCTCCTTTAACTATGGCTACACCTTC. Protein product: CASSFNYGYTF. Using reference TRBV19 and TRBJ1-2 for the parts outside the CDR3, the full variable domain is DGGITQSPKYLFRKEGQNVTLSCEQNLNHDAMYWYRQDPGQGLRLIYYSQIVNDFQKGDIAEGYSVSREKKESFPLTVTSAQKNPTAFYLCASSFNYGYTFGSGTRLTVV.

V gene TRBV9 combines with J gene TRBJ2-7; TRBD1 aligns across 10 bases. Germline CDR1 SGDLS, CDR2 YYNGEE. V lost 3 bases and J lost 4; bases outside the gene matches: 7. The CDR3 runs 15 residues. DNA of the CDR3: TGTGCCAGCAGCGCCGGACAGGGGGGATTGTACGAGCAGTACTTC. Its protein is CASSAGQGGLYEQYF.

J is TRBJ2-7 and V is TRBV6-5; 7 positions agree with TRBD1. After removal of 8 bases from V and 0 bases from J, the junction contained 7 bases not matched to a gene. Germline V gene lookup returns CDR1 MNHEY and CDR2 SVGAGI. The CDR3 spans 14 residues. The CDR3 loop reads CASWRDRVSYEQYF. Here the CDR3 DNA reads TGTGCCAGCTGGCGAGACAGGGTCTCCTACGAGCAGTACTTC.